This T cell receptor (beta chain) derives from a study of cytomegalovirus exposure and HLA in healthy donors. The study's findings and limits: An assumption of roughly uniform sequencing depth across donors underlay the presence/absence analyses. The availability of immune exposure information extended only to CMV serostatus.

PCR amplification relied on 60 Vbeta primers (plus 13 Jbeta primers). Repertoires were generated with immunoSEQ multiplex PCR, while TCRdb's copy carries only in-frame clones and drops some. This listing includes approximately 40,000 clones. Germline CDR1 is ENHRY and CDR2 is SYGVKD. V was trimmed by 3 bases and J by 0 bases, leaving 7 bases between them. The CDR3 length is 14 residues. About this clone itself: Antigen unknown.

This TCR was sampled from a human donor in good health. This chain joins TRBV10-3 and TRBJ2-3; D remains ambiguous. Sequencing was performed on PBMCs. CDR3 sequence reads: CAISDGQSTDTQYF. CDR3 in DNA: TGTGCCATCAGTGATGGGCAGAGCACAGATACGCAGTATTTT.